This T cell receptor beta chain was identified in a study of blood T cell repertoires in COVID-19. The wider study: Material from acute and convalescent COVID-19 was sourced from the United States, Italy and Spain. The cDNA or gDNA used as material had been derived from T cells, B-cell-depleted T cells, or PBMCs.

Trimming left V 6 bases short and J 7 bases short, with 22 bases between. Germline V gene lookup returns CDR1 SQVTM and CDR2 ANQGSEA. The CDR3 loop spans 14 amino acids. In the original analysis: Amplification from reference gene primers served as the basis for estimated nucleated cell counts. This table comes from immunoSEQ multiplex PCR, and its TCRdb copy is limited to in-frame clones, with some not included. The DNA gave D and trimming, while V, J and clone size come from that table. The table has about 75,000 clones, about nine tenths seen once. Material for sequencing was peripheral blood. The V call is TRBV29-1, the J call TRBJ2-7; D possibly corresponds to TRBD1 (6 bases). The sequence came from a human donor in a cohort sampled during active COVID-19. CDR3 sequence: CSVLDDRRATEQYF. CDR3 DNA sequence: TGCAGCGTCCTCGATGACAGGAGAGCTACAGAGCAGTACTTC.